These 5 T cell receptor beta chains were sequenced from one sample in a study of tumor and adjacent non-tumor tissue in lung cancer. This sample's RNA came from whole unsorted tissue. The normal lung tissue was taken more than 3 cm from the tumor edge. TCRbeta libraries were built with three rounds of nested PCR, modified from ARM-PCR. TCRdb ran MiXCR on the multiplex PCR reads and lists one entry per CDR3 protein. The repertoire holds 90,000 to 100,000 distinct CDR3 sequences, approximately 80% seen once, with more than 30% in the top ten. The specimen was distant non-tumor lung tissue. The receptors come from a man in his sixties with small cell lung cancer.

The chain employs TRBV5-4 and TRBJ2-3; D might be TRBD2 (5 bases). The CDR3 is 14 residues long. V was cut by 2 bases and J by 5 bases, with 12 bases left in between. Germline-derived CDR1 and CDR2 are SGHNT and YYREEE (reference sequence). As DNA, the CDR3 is TGTGCCAGCAGCTTCGGCTTGAGCGGAGATACGCAGTATTTT. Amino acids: CASSFGLSGDTQYF.

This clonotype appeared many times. CDR3 DNA: TGCGCCAGCAGCCGAGGGATGATAAACACCGGGGAGCTGTTTTTT. Translated: CASSRGMINTGELFF. The V call is TRBV4-1, the J call TRBJ2-2; the D gene is possibly TRBD2 (5 bases). The CDR3 loop spans 15 amino acids. The V gene's germline CDR1 is MGHRA and CDR2 YSYEKL. V lost 4 bases to trimming and J lost 2 bases, with 11 bases between them.

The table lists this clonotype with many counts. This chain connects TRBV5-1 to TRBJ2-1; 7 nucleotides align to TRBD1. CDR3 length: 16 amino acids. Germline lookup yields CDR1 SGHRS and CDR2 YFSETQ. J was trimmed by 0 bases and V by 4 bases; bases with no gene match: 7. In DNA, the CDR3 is TGCGCCAGCAGCAAGACCGGGACAGCCTCCTACAATGAGCAGTTCTTC. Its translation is CASSKTGTASYNEQFF.

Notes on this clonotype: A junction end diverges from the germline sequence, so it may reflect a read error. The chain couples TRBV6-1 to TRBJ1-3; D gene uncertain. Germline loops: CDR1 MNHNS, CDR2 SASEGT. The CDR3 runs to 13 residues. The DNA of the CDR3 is TGTGCCACCAGTCGGACGGTTGGAAACACCATATATTTT. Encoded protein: CATSRTVGNTIYF.

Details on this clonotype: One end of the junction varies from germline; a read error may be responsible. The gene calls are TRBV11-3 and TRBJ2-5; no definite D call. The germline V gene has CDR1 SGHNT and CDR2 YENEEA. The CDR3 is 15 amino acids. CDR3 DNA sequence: TGTGACAGCAGCTCCGCGAGGAATCTGTTCGGGACCCAGTACTTC. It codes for CDSSSARNLFGTQYF.